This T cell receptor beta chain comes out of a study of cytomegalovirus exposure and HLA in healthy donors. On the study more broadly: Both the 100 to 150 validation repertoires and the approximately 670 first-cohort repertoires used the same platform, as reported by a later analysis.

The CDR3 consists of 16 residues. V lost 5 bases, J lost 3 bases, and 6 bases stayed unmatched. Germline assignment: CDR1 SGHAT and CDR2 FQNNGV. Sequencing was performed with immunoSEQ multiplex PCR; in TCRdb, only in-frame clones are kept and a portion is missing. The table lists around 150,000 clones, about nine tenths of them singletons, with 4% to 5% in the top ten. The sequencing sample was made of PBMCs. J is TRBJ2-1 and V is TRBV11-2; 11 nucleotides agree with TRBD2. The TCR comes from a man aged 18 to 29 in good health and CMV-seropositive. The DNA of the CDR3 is TGTGCCAGCAGCCCCCAGACTAGCGGGATCTACAATGAGCAGTTCTTC. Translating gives CASSPQTSGIYNEQFF.